This is a list of T cell receptor beta chains from one sample in a study of prognosis after radiotherapy for stage I lung cancer. Via MiXCR, TCRdb re-called the multiplex PCR reads, giving one row per CDR3 protein. Among 14,000 or so distinct CDR3 sequences listed, 30% to 40% were seen once. This specimen consisted of PBMCs, obtained before or after stereotactic body radiation therapy (not recorded which). These receptors came from a donor of 50 years or more with non-small cell lung cancer. CDR3s include the opening cysteine and the closing phenylalanine or tryptophan. A clone size is listed for some rows: how often the clone was seen (once, few, many), or a class if it is expanded.

15	TRBV3-1	TRBJ2-1	many	CASSLSGTSDNEQFF
15	TRBV7-7	TRBJ2-5	many	CASSPGRGGQETQYF
13	TRBV11-2	TRBJ1-6	medium-sized	CASSLDRLSPLHF
12	TRBV28	TRBJ2-1	many	CASRSRYNEQFF
20	TRBV11-2	TRBJ2-3	NA	CASSLRGLGLADTSTDTQYF
19	TRBV4-2	TRBJ2-2	many	CASRRRGLAGVPRTGELLF
11	TRBV5-5	TRBJ2-5	many	CASSTRETQYF
16	TRBV5-1	TRBJ2-1	many	CASSSGLADSYNEQFF
14	TRBV12-3/TRBV12-4	TRBJ2-3	many	CASSRGLATDTQYF
12	TRBV28	TRBJ1-1	medium-sized	CASSRQRTEAFF
17	TRBV7-8	TRBJ2-7	NA	CASSLVYGGGRTYDQCF
12	TRBV6-2/TRBV6-3	TRBJ2-1	many	CASSLLAGEQFF
13	TRBV19	TRBJ2-3	many	CASSIIGTDTQYF
17	TRBV7-3	TRBJ2-3	many	CASSRGGGLRGTDTQYF
20	TRBV6-2/TRBV6-3	TRBJ2-3	NA	CASSESGFTPGQASTDTQYF
15	TRBV7-2	TRBJ2-7	many	CASSRTGTGGYEQYF
15	TRBV6-2/TRBV6-3	TRBJ2-5	many	CASRVAGTGGETQYF
13	TRBV25-1	TRBJ2-5	many	CASSLQGKETQYF
13	TRBV20-1	TRBJ1-1	medium-sized	CSARTGADTEAFF
17	TRBV4-2	TRBJ2-7	many	CASSRSALAGISYEQYF
15	TRBV6-1	TRBJ2-5	many	CASSQPGSKGETQYF
14	TRBV2	TRBJ2-7	many	CASASGTGSYEQYF
16	TRBV6-2/TRBV6-3	TRBJ2-3	medium-sized	CASRKLQGLVTDTQYF
12	TRBV20-1	TRBJ2-7	many	CSAATGIYEQYF
15	TRBV12-3/TRBV12-4	TRBJ1-5	medium-sized	CASSLAGGINQPQHF
15	TRBV6-2/TRBV6-3	TRBJ1-2	medium-sized	CASTRTGQGQRGYTF
16	TRBV2	TRBJ2-1	medium-sized	CASAQNGLHSYNEQFF
13	TRBV18	TRBJ2-1	medium-sized	CASSPLSGDEQFF
14	TRBV18	TRBJ2-3	many	CASSPIGGTDTQYF
16	TRBV20-1	TRBJ2-1	NA	CSARSGTSGIYNEQFF
16	TRBV6-2/TRBV6-3	TRBJ1-5	NA	CASSEDAAGWNQPQHF
15	TRBV6-2/TRBV6-3	TRBJ1-2	NA	CASRTPGLKAVRYTF
14	TRBV27	TRBJ1-4	many	CASSLGGANEKLFF
16	TRBV5-6	TRBJ1-4	medium-sized	CASSSIQGSTNEKLFF
14	TRBV7-2	TRBJ2-3	NA	CASSLVLAGDTQYF
13	TRBV12-3/TRBV12-4	TRBJ2-1	NA	CASSYYPGNEQFF
15	TRBV11-2	TRBJ2-1	NA	CASLDLPSIGNEQFF
18	TRBV24-1	TRBJ2-3	NA	CATSHRLAVGSSTDTQYF
18	TRBV5-1	TRBJ2-3	medium-sized	CASSSTSASPTSTDTQYF
17	TRBV11-3	TRBJ2-2	NA	CASSFGFLAGITGELFF
16	TRBV19	TRBJ1-4	NA	CASRDWGSSTNEKLFF
13	TRBV18	TRBJ1-2	many	CASSPLERDGYTF
12	TRBV12-3/TRBV12-4	NA	medium-sized	CASSPTGFEQFF
15	TRBV7-9	TRBJ1-4	many	CASSQSGQSNEKLFF
11	TRBV24-1	TRBJ1-4	many	CATSDGGQLFF
17	TRBV4-2	TRBJ1-2	many	CASSQITGQGEIDGYTF
14	TRBV6-1	NA	many	CASTRDMLYQPQYF
14	TRBV5-4	TRBJ1-6	many	CASSLGLDNSPLHF
16	TRBV4-2	TRBJ2-7	many	CASSQDGNSATYEQYF
13	TRBV7-9	TRBJ1-2	many	CASSLAGGGGYTF
14	TRBV5-1	TRBJ2-1	many	CASNPGQGHNEQFF
15	TRBV7-8	TRBJ2-4	many	CASSGERVAKNIQYF
14	TRBV2	TRBJ2-5	many	CASIWPGGKETQYF
18	TRBV6-5	TRBJ2-7	many	CASSFDTSFGRGTYEQYF